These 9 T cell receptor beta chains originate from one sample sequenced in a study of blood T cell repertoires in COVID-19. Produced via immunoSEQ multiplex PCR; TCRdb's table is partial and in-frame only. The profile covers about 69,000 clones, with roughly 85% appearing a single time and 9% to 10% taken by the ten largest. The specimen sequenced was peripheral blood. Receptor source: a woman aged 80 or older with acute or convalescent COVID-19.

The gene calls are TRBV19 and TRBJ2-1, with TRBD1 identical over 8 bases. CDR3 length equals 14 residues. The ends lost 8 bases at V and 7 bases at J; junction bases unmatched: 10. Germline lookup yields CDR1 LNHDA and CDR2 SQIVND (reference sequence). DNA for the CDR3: TGTGCCAGTCGAATGTTCGGGACAGGTAATGAGCAGTTCTTC. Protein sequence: CASRMFGTGNEQFF.

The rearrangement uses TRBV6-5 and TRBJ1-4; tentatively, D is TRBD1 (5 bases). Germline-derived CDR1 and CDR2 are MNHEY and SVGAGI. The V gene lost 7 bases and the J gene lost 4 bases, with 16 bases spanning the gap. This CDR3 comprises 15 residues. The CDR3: CASKEGAVGNEKLFF. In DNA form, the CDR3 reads TGTGCCAGCAAAGAAGGGGCCGTGGGTAATGAAAAACTGTTTTTT.

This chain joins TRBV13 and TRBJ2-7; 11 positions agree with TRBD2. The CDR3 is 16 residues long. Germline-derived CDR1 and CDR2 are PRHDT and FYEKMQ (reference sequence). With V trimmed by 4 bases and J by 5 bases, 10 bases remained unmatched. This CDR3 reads CASSYRGLAVRNEQYF. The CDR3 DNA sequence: TGTGCCAGCAGCTACCGGGGACTAGCGGTCCGGAACGAGCAGTACTTC.

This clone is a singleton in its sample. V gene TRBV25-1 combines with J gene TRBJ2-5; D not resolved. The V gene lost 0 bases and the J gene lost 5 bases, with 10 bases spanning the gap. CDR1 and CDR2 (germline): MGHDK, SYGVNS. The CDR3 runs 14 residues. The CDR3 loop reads CASSEYKALETQYF. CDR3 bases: TGTGCCAGCAGTGAATATAAAGCGTTGGAGACCCAGTACTTC.

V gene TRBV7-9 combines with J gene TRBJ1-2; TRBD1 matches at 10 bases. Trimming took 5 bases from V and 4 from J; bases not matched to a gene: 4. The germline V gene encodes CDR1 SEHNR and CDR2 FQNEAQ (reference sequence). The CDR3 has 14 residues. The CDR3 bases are TGTGCCAGCAGCGAGAGGACAGGGGGCTATGGCTACACCTTC. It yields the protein CASSERTGGYGYTF.

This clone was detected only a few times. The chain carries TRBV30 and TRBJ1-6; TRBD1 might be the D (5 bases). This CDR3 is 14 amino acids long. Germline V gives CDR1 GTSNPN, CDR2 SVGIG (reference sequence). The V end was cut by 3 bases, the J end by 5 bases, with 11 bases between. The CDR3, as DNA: TGTGCCTGGAGCCAGGGTGTAGATAATTCACCCCTCCACTTT. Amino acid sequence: CAWSQGVDNSPLHF.

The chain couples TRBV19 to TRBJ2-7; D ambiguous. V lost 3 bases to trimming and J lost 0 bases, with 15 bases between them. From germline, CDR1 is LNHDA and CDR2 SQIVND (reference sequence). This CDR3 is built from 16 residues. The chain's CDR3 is CASSMNSKYNSYEQYF. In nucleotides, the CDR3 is TGTGCCAGTAGTATGAACAGCAAATACAACTCCTACGAGCAGTACTTC.

In nucleotides, the CDR3 is TGTGCCAGCAGCTCCCCTCCGACTAGCCTTGCCTCCTACGAGCAGTACTTC. Amino acids: CASSSPPTSLASYEQYF. This chain connects TRBV5-5 to TRBJ2-7, with TRBD2 matching 7 bases. V gave up 3 bases and J gave up 0 bases; unmatched junction bases: 12. CDR3 length: 17 residues. Germline lookup yields CDR1 SGHKS and CDR2 YYEKEE (reference sequence).

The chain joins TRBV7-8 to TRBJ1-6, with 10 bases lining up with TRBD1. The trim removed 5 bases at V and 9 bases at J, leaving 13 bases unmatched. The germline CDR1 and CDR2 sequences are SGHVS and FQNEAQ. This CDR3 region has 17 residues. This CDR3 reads CASSPQSGQGSRSPLHF. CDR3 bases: TGTGCCAGCAGCCCCCAATCGGGACAGGGGAGCCGTTCACCCCTCCACTTT.